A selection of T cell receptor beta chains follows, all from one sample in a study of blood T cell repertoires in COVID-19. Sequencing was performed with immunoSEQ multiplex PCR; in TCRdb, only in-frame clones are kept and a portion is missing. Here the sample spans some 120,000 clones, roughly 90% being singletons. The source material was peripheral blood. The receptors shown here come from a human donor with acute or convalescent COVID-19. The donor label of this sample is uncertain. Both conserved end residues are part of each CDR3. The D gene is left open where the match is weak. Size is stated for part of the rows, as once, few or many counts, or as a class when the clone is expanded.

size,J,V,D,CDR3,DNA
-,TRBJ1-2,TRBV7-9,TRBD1,CASSYGDRPSLGYTF,TGTGCCAGCAGCTACGGGGACAGGCCTTCCCTAGGCTACACCTTC
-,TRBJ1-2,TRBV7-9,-,CASSLLYGYTF,TGTGCCAGCAGCTTACTCTATGGCTACACCTTC
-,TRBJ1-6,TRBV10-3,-,CAISRLPLEGYSPLHF,TGTGCCATCAGTCGCCTACCATTAGAGGGCTATTCACCCCTCCACTTT
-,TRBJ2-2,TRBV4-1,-,CASSQVLNRDHNTGELFF,TGCGCCAGCAGCCAAGTCCTAAACAGGGATCATAACACCGGGGAGCTGTTTTTT
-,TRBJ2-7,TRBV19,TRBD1,CASSTNRGAEYEQYF,TGTGCCAGTAGTACTAACAGGGGAGCAGAATACGAGCAGTACTTC
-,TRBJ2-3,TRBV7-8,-,CASGGYGRAGSTDTQYF,TGTGCCAGCGGAGGGTACGGGAGAGCGGGCAGCACAGATACGCAGTATTTT
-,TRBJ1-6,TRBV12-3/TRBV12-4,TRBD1,CASRQGDSPLHF,TGTGCCAGCCGACAGGGAGATTCACCCCTCCACTTT
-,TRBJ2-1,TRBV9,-,CASSDRDIHEQFF,TGTGCCAGCAGCGACCGGGACATCCATGAGCAGTTCTTC
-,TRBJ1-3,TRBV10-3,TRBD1,CAISGYRDRASGNTIYF,TGTGCCATCAGTGGGTACCGGGACAGAGCCTCTGGAAACACCATATATTTT
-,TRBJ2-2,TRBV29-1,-,CSVESPTRPNTGELFF,TGCAGCGTTGAAAGCCCGACAAGGCCGAACACCGGGGAGCTGTTTTTT
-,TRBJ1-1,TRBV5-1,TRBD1,CASSWGQGLGDTEAFF,TGCGCCAGCAGCTGGGGACAGGGGCTAGGGGACACTGAAGCTTTCTTT
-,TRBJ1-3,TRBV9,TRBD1,CASSPGQGTSSDTIYF,TGTGCCAGCAGCCCTGGACAGGGGACTAGTAGCGACACCATATATTTT
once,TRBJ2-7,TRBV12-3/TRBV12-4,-,CASSTGTYEQYF,TGTGCCAGCAGTACAGGGACCTACGAGCAGTACTTC
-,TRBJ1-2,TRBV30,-,CAWGQGYGYTF,TGTGCCTGGGGTCAGGGGTATGGCTACACCTTC
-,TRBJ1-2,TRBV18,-,CASSPWTDYGYTF,TGTGCCAGCTCACCGTGGACAGACTATGGCTACACCTTC
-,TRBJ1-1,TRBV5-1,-,CASSEQGAMNTEAFF,TGCGCCAGCAGCGAACAGGGAGCCATGAACACTGAAGCTTTCTTT
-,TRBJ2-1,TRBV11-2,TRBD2,CASSRLAGVPYNEQFF,TGTGCCAGCTCCAGACTAGCGGGAGTCCCCTACAATGAGCAGTTCTTC
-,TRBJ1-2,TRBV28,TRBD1,CASSLGDRGGLVYGYTF,TGTGCCAGCAGTTTAGGAGACAGGGGAGGTTTGGTCTATGGCTACACCTTC